This TCR beta chain was identified during a study of CD8+ T cells in alopecia areata (dated by TCRdb to 2016 to 2019). Regarding the complete study: High-throughput TCRbeta sequencing was used to examine T cell clonal expansion in alopecia areata in both the C3H/HeJ mouse model and human patients. Scalp tissue and sorted CD4+ and CD8+ peripheral blood T cells from patchy and totalis/universalis alopecia areata patients and from healthy controls were covered by human TCRbeta sequencing. Clonality in the scalp was compared among normal scalp (n=4), patchy alopecia areata scalp (n=8), and alopecia totalis/universalis scalp (n=8). The RNA source kit depended on sample type: the PAXgene miRNA kit for fixed scalp, the miRNeasy kit for PBMCs, and the RNeasy kit for mouse skin. Amplification of TCRbeta CDR3 regions was done by immunoSEQ multiplex PCR using 35 Vbeta forward primers and 13 Jbeta reverse primers. Study-wide findings and limitations: TCR sequences shared between patients were less clear than in mice, possibly partly because of HLA diversity in the patient population. Higher clonality and more expanded CD8+ clones were observed in lesional scalp than in normal scalp, particularly in alopecia totalis/universalis, a finding suggestive of antigenic drive. Unlike mouse skin, which is dominated by gammadelta T cells, normal human skin has resident alphabeta T cells that are also sequenced, and this complicates analysis of the scalp TCR repertoire.

The library was produced with the immunoSEQ multiplex PCR assay. RNA was extracted from all samples and reverse transcribed into cDNA, which served as template for TCR sequencing. SuperScript III was used for first-strand cDNA synthesis, primed with a 2:1 mix of oligo-dT and random hexamers. A synthetic immune receptor repertoire was used to gauge amplification bias, and whatever bias remained was removed computationally. The authors' pipeline ran thus. Raw reads were preprocessed to remove errors, and CDR3 was defined according to IMGT conventions as the region from the conserved cysteine to phenylalanine. Clonality was calculated as 1 minus Shannon entropy normalized by log2 of the number of productive unique TCRs. CD4 or CD8 identity of scalp clones was inferred by cross-referencing scalp TCRbeta sequences with sorted blood CD4 and CD8 repertoires. Imported from immuneACCESS, the table was reduced by TCRdb to in-frame sequences with V and J called. These copies leave out some clones; in studies compared against another copy, an unresolved V gene accounts for under half, and the cause of the remainder is not known. V, J and clone size were drawn from that table, and D and trimming were deduced from the DNA. Across this sample there are fewer than 110,000 clones, with around 59% seen only once. The top ten hold about 9% of the sample.

Worth noting for this clone: Its antigen is not yet known. Per-base qualities were not stored, and no clone one base away is much larger. The sample carries other DNA sequences with the same CDR3.

PBMCs were separated by density centrifugation and stained for CD3, CD4 and CD8, after which CD4+ and CD8+ T cells were sorted on a FACSAria. Scalp biopsies and blood samples were obtained from unaffected controls. The junction carries 12 bases between V and J, which are trimmed by 6 bases and 7 bases respectively. Including the terminal cysteine and phenylalanine, the CDR3 comprises 12 residues. Only CDR3 DNA remains: 36 bases, in frame from the first base. The germline V gene sets CDR1 to SQVTM and CDR2 to ANQGSEA. Sequences were obtained from CD4+ T cells sorted from blood. The chain links TRBV29-1 with TRBJ1-4; no D gene call is confident. This TCR was recovered from a human donor in good health. The nucleotides read TGCAGCGTACGTGAGGGCCGTGAAAAACTGTTTTTT. Its product reads: CSVREGREKLFF.